Below, 4 T cell receptor beta chains from the same sample are listed, as sequenced in a study of a mutant IDH1 vaccine in newly diagnosed glioma. The time point: week 23, last vaccination. With topical imiquimod, each dose of the vaccine consisted of 300 ug of mutant IDH1 20-mer peptide. TCRdb keeps only in-frame clones here, not all; method: immunoSEQ multiplex PCR. Altogether tens of thousands of clones are present, roughly 85% being singletons, with the ten largest covering 0.77%. For these TCRs, the target antigens are not known. The sequencing here drew on PBMCs, taken from a glioma patient whose treatment included an IDH1 peptide vaccine. These receptors were taken from a woman aged 50 to 65 with glioma.

This clone is a singleton in its sample. The V call is TRBV18, the J call TRBJ2-1, with 10 bases identical to TRBD1. This CDR3 region has 15 residues. Trimming cost V 6 bases and J 9 bases; bases outside gene matches: 11. Germline V lookup: CDR1 KGHSH, CDR2 LQKENI. For the CDR3, the DNA is TGTGCCAGCTCGCCTCCCCCGGGACAGGGGAGTGAGCAGTTCTTC. Translating it yields CASSPPPGQGSEQFF.

The CDR3 nucleotides read TGCGCCAGCAGTGAGGACAGGGGAATAGGCCAGTACTTC. Amino acids: CASSEDRGIGQYF. The chain employs TRBV10-2 and TRBJ2-5; 8 nucleotides line up with TRBD1. Trimming took 2 bases from V and 10 from J; bases not matched to a gene: 6. Germline V CDR1 and CDR2: WSHSY, SAAADI. The CDR3 covers 13 residues.

The gene calls are TRBV5-1 and TRBJ2-1; D perhaps matches TRBD1 (5 bases). V was pared by 3 bases and J by 5 bases, with 12 bases between. Germline CDR1 is SGHRS and CDR2 is YFSETQ. The CDR3 is 14 residues long. The chain's CDR3 is CASSYQTANNEQFF. The CDR3 DNA follows: TGCGCCAGCAGCTATCAGACAGCGAACAATGAGCAGTTCTTC.

V is TRBV7-2 and J is TRBJ1-5; D might be TRBD1 (5 bases). Trimming stripped 4 bases from V and 3 bases from J, with 13 bases between. The V gene's germline CDR1 is SGHTA and CDR2 FQGNSA. This CDR3 has 15 amino acids. In nucleotides, the CDR3 is TGTGCCAGCAGCTCCTTACCAGGGAACAATCAGCCCCAGCATTTT. It yields the protein CASSSLPGNNQPQHF.